The clone carrying this TCR beta chain appeared a few times. The antigen remains unidentified. TCRdb fed the 5' RACE reads into MiXCR, producing one record per CDR3 protein. Counted here are around 470,000 distinct CDR3 sequences, about 19% occurring once; the ten biggest clones make up approximately 8.1%. This sample is part of a study of T-cell memory formation after mild COVID-19. Germline CDR1 reads LGHNA; CDR2 reads YNFKEQ. The CDR3 has 14 amino acids. V dropped 2 bases and J dropped 3 bases, with 11 bases sitting between them. Study observations and caveats: Among CD4+ contracting clones, most were CM and EM, and CD8+ ones EMRA.

Material: PBMCs or a T cell subset sorted from them (not recorded which). This sequence originates from an adult woman who had mild COVID-19 (a few samples of this study predate the infection). Cell type and time point are not known. V is TRBV4-2 and J is TRBJ2-7; D not resolved. The CDR3: CASSQLIPVYEQYF. CDR3 sequence (DNA): TGTGCCAGCAGCCAATTGATTCCCGTCTACGAGCAGTACTTC.